These T cell receptor beta chains were read from a single sample in a study of cytomegalovirus exposure and HLA in healthy donors. Some clones are missing from TCRdb's copy, which holds only in-frame ones; the method was immunoSEQ multiplex PCR. The profile covers 190,000 or so clones, with approximately 80% appearing a single time and under 0.75% taken by the ten largest. Specimen: PBMCs. These receptors all come from a boy younger than 18 in good health and CMV-seronegative. Each CDR3 is given with its conserved first and last residue. The order of the fields is CDR3 DNA, CDR3 protein, V gene, clone size, CDR3 length, J gene, D gene. A D gene is named only where the DNA matches it firmly. The size of a clone is reported for some rows only, either as once, few or many, or as a class for expanded clones.

CDR3nt: TGTGCCTGGAGTCTTACAACGAACTATGGCTACACCTTC
CDR3aa: CAWSLTTNYGYTF
v_gene: TRBV30
abundance: few
len: 13
j_gene: TRBJ1-2
d_gene: .

CDR3nt: TGTGCCAGCAGCCAAGGACTAGCGGGATCCTACGAGCAGTACTTC
CDR3aa: CASSQGLAGSYEQYF
v_gene: TRBV5-4
abundance: .
len: 15
j_gene: TRBJ2-7
d_gene: TRBD2

CDR3nt: TGTGCCAGCAGCTTGGAGGCAGGTAACACTGAAGCTTTCTTT
CDR3aa: CASSLEAGNTEAFF
v_gene: TRBV5-5
abundance: .
len: 14
j_gene: TRBJ1-1
d_gene: .

CDR3nt: TGTGCCAGTGGGACAGAACTAACCTACGAGCAGTACTTC
CDR3aa: CASGTELTYEQYF
v_gene: TRBV19
abundance: .
len: 13
j_gene: TRBJ2-7
d_gene: TRBD1

CDR3nt: TGTGCCAGCAGTTTCGACGGTCTAGCTAACTATGGCTACACCTTC
CDR3aa: CASSFDGLANYGYTF
v_gene: TRBV6-6
abundance: .
len: 15
j_gene: TRBJ1-2
d_gene: .

CDR3nt: TGTGCCAGCAGCCGGACTAGCGGGAGCAGCTCCTACAATGAGCAGTTCTTC
CDR3aa: CASSRTSGSSSYNEQFF
v_gene: TRBV9
abundance: .
len: 17
j_gene: TRBJ2-1
d_gene: TRBD2

CDR3nt: TGTGCCAGCAGGACTACCAGTGGCTACACCTTC
CDR3aa: CASRTTSGYTF
v_gene: TRBV6-1
abundance: .
len: 11
j_gene: TRBJ1-2
d_gene: .

CDR3nt: TGTGCCAGCAGCGCCCCGGACAGAGTATACGAGCAGTACTTC
CDR3aa: CASSAPDRVYEQYF
v_gene: TRBV11-3
abundance: .
len: 14
j_gene: TRBJ2-7
d_gene: .

CDR3nt: TGTGCCAGCAGGGAGACAGGGCTATACGTCCCCGGGGAGCTGTTTTTT
CDR3aa: CASRETGLYVPGELFF
v_gene: TRBV11-1
abundance: .
len: 16
j_gene: TRBJ2-2
d_gene: TRBD1

CDR3nt: TGTGCCAGTAGTACTCGAGGGACAGGTTACAATGAGCAGTTCTTC
CDR3aa: CASSTRGTGYNEQFF
v_gene: TRBV19
abundance: few
len: 15
j_gene: TRBJ2-1
d_gene: TRBD1

CDR3nt: TGTGCCAGCAGCCAGGCCTCGGACAGGGGAGGTGGTCAGCCCCAGCATTTT
CDR3aa: CASSQASDRGGGQPQHF
v_gene: TRBV16
abundance: .
len: 17
j_gene: TRBJ1-5
d_gene: TRBD1

CDR3nt: TGTGCCAGCTCACCGCTCAACCGGGCCGGGGAGCTGTTTTTT
CDR3aa: CASSPLNRAGELFF
v_gene: TRBV18
abundance: .
len: 14
j_gene: TRBJ2-2
d_gene: .

CDR3nt: TGTGCCAGCCCCAGGGGGGCCGACACCGGGGAGCTGTTTTTT
CDR3aa: CASPRGADTGELFF
v_gene: TRBV6-1
abundance: few
len: 14
j_gene: TRBJ2-2
d_gene: .

CDR3nt: TGTGCCTGGAGTGCCCGGAGGGGGTTCGGGGGGCGGGCCGGGGAGCTGTTTTTT
CDR3aa: CAWSARRGFGGRAGELFF
v_gene: TRBV30
abundance: .
len: 18
j_gene: TRBJ2-2
d_gene: .

CDR3nt: TGTGCCAGCACCCGACTATCGGTGGCTAATGAAAAACTGTTTTTT
CDR3aa: CASTRLSVANEKLFF
v_gene: TRBV7-6
abundance: .
len: 15
j_gene: TRBJ1-4
d_gene: .

CDR3nt: TGTGCCAGCAGCCAAGATTCCCGACAGAACTATGGCTACACCTTC
CDR3aa: CASSQDSRQNYGYTF
v_gene: TRBV14
abundance: .
len: 15
j_gene: TRBJ1-2
d_gene: .

CDR3nt: TGTGCCAGCAGTTACGTTTCAGGGGGCTATGGCTACACCTTC
CDR3aa: CASSYVSGGYGYTF
v_gene: TRBV6-5
abundance: .
len: 14
j_gene: TRBJ1-2
d_gene: TRBD1

CDR3nt: TGTGCCAGCAGCAAGGGACAGGGCTTGAGCCAAGAGACCCAGTACTTC
CDR3aa: CASSKGQGLSQETQYF
v_gene: TRBV5-4
abundance: .
len: 16
j_gene: TRBJ2-5
d_gene: TRBD1

CDR3nt: TGTGCCTGGAGTGTCAAAAACTATGGCTACACCTTC
CDR3aa: CAWSVKNYGYTF
v_gene: TRBV30
abundance: .
len: 12
j_gene: TRBJ1-2
d_gene: .

CDR3nt: TGTGCCAGCAGCTCTGACAGGGAGAACACTGAAGCTTTCTTT
CDR3aa: CASSSDRENTEAFF
v_gene: TRBV5-6
abundance: once
len: 14
j_gene: TRBJ1-1
d_gene: TRBD1

CDR3nt: TGCGCCAGCAGCGTGGCAGGGGGCACTGAAGCTTTCTTT
CDR3aa: CASSVAGGTEAFF
v_gene: TRBV5-1
abundance: few
len: 13
j_gene: TRBJ1-1
d_gene: TRBD1

CDR3nt: TGCGCCAGCAGTGAGTTACGACAGAAGGAGCAGTTCTTC
CDR3aa: CASSELRQKEQFF
v_gene: TRBV10-2
abundance: .
len: 13
j_gene: TRBJ2-1
d_gene: .

CDR3nt: TGTGCCAGCAGCGTCGGGACTAGCGGCACAGATACGCAGTATTTT
CDR3aa: CASSVGTSGTDTQYF
v_gene: TRBV9
abundance: .
len: 15
j_gene: TRBJ2-3
d_gene: TRBD2

CDR3nt: TGTGCCAGCAGCCCCCGGGACAGGCGGACTAGCGGGATCTACGAGCAGTACTTC
CDR3aa: CASSPRDRRTSGIYEQYF
v_gene: TRBV7-2
abundance: .
len: 18
j_gene: TRBJ2-7
d_gene: TRBD2

CDR3nt: TGTGCCAGCAGCCGTCAGGGTAGCAATCAGCCCCAGCATTTT
CDR3aa: CASSRQGSNQPQHF
v_gene: TRBV27
abundance: once
len: 14
j_gene: TRBJ1-5
d_gene: .

CDR3nt: TGCGCCAGCAGCCGGGAGGGGATGAACACTGAAGCTTTCTTT
CDR3aa: CASSREGMNTEAFF
v_gene: TRBV5-1
abundance: .
len: 14
j_gene: TRBJ1-1
d_gene: .

CDR3nt: TGTGCCAGCAGCTTGGGACTAGTCTCGGATACGCAGTATTTT
CDR3aa: CASSLGLVSDTQYF
v_gene: TRBV5-6
abundance: .
len: 14
j_gene: TRBJ2-3
d_gene: .

CDR3nt: TGTGCCAGCAGTTACTCCAGCGGGGGGCCCTCCTACGAGCAGTACTTC
CDR3aa: CASSYSSGGPSYEQYF
v_gene: TRBV6-5
abundance: .
len: 16
j_gene: TRBJ2-7
d_gene: TRBD2

CDR3nt: TGTGCCAGCAGCTCAGGACAGCTCACTGAAGCTTTCTTT
CDR3aa: CASSSGQLTEAFF
v_gene: TRBV7-2
abundance: few
len: 13
j_gene: TRBJ1-1
d_gene: .

CDR3nt: TGCGCCAGCAGCTACGAATTCGGGGACTCTGGAAACACCATATATTTT
CDR3aa: CASSYEFGDSGNTIYF
v_gene: TRBV5-1
abundance: .
len: 16
j_gene: TRBJ1-3
d_gene: .

CDR3nt: TGTGCCAGCAGTGAATATTTTAGGGACAGTAGCAATGAGCAGTTCTTC
CDR3aa: CASSEYFRDSSNEQFF
v_gene: TRBV25-1
abundance: .
len: 16
j_gene: TRBJ2-1
d_gene: TRBD1

CDR3nt: TGTGCCAGCAGTTTATCGGGAGGGCGTCAGCAGCCCCAGCATTTT
CDR3aa: CASSLSGGRQQPQHF
v_gene: TRBV27
abundance: .
len: 15
j_gene: TRBJ1-5
d_gene: .

CDR3nt: TGCGCCAGCAGCCTGCCCCCTTTCCCTATCTTTGAGCAGTACTTC
CDR3aa: CASSLPPFPIFEQYF
v_gene: TRBV23-1
abundance: .
len: 15
j_gene: TRBJ2-7
d_gene: .

CDR3nt: TGTGCCAGCAGTTACTCGAGATCAGGGGGACTCGAGCAGTACTTC
CDR3aa: CASSYSRSGGLEQYF
v_gene: TRBV6-5
abundance: .
len: 15
j_gene: TRBJ2-7
d_gene: .

CDR3nt: TGCGCCAGCAGCTCCGAGACAAACCACTATGGCTACACCTTC
CDR3aa: CASSSETNHYGYTF
v_gene: TRBV5-1
abundance: once
len: 14
j_gene: TRBJ1-2
d_gene: .

CDR3nt: TGTGCCAGCAGTTTTTTTGGGACAGGGGCCAATCAGCCCCAGCATTTT
CDR3aa: CASSFFGTGANQPQHF
v_gene: TRBV27
abundance: once
len: 16
j_gene: TRBJ1-5
d_gene: TRBD1

CDR3nt: TGTGCCAGTAGATTCGGACAGGGGGAGCTGTTTTTT
CDR3aa: CASRFGQGELFF
v_gene: TRBV19
abundance: .
len: 12
j_gene: TRBJ2-2
d_gene: .

CDR3nt: TGTGCCAGTGGAACGGGACAGGGGAGTCAGCCCCAGCATTTT
CDR3aa: CASGTGQGSQPQHF
v_gene: TRBV19
abundance: .
len: 14
j_gene: TRBJ1-5
d_gene: TRBD1

CDR3nt: TGTGCCAGTAGTATGGGGCGGCGATCTAATTCACCCCTCCACTTT
CDR3aa: CASSMGRRSNSPLHF
v_gene: TRBV19
abundance: few
len: 15
j_gene: TRBJ1-6
d_gene: .

CDR3nt: TGTGCCAGCAGCTTCCGGAGGGAGCAGTACTTC
CDR3aa: CASSFRREQYF
v_gene: TRBV5-5
abundance: few
len: 11
j_gene: TRBJ2-7
d_gene: .

CDR3nt: TGTGCCAGCAGCCAAGGTATTCCCCCCACAGATACGCAGTATTTT
CDR3aa: CASSQGIPPTDTQYF
v_gene: TRBV4-2
abundance: .
len: 15
j_gene: TRBJ2-3
d_gene: .

CDR3nt: TGTGCCAGCCAATTCTCGATGGGACAGGGTGTGGTCGAAAACATTCAGTACTTC
CDR3aa: CASQFSMGQGVVENIQYF
v_gene: TRBV7-2
abundance: .
len: 18
j_gene: TRBJ2-4
d_gene: TRBD1

CDR3nt: TGCGCCAGCAGCCAAGCACTAGCGGGGGGGCCGGAGACCCAGTACTTC
CDR3aa: CASSQALAGGPETQYF
v_gene: TRBV4-1
abundance: .
len: 16
j_gene: TRBJ2-5
d_gene: TRBD2

CDR3nt: TGTGCCAGCAGCCCGGGATGGGGCAATCAGCCCCAGCATTTT
CDR3aa: CASSPGWGNQPQHF
v_gene: TRBV5-5
abundance: once
len: 14
j_gene: TRBJ1-5
d_gene: .

CDR3nt: TGTGCCAGCAGCTTACTTCCGGGACAGGGCTCAGATACGCAGTATTTT
CDR3aa: CASSLLPGQGSDTQYF
v_gene: TRBV7-9
abundance: .
len: 16
j_gene: TRBJ2-3
d_gene: TRBD1

CDR3nt: TGTGCCATCAGTGAGTTTGATATAGGGAGGGACCAAGAGACCCAGTACTTC
CDR3aa: CAISEFDIGRDQETQYF
v_gene: TRBV10-3
abundance: .
len: 17
j_gene: TRBJ2-5
d_gene: TRBD2

CDR3nt: TGTGCCAGCAGCGGTGACAGGTCAAGGGGGGGCACTGAAGCTTTCTTT
CDR3aa: CASSGDRSRGGTEAFF
v_gene: TRBV11-3
abundance: .
len: 16
j_gene: TRBJ1-1
d_gene: .

CDR3nt: TGTGCCAGCAGCAGAAATAGCGGGGGCACAGATACGCAGTATTTT
CDR3aa: CASSRNSGGTDTQYF
v_gene: TRBV7-2
abundance: .
len: 15
j_gene: TRBJ2-3
d_gene: TRBD2

CDR3nt: TGTGCCAGCAGCTCGGACAGCCTAGGGGAGACCCAGTACTTC
CDR3aa: CASSSDSLGETQYF
v_gene: TRBV5-4
abundance: .
len: 14
j_gene: TRBJ2-5
d_gene: .

CDR3nt: TGTGCCATCAGTGGGGGGGACAGCAGCAATCAGCCCCAGCATTTT
CDR3aa: CAISGGDSSNQPQHF
v_gene: TRBV10-3
abundance: .
len: 15
j_gene: TRBJ1-5
d_gene: TRBD1

CDR3nt: TGTGCCAGCAGCATTACAGGGGGCCACACTGAAGCTTTCTTT
CDR3aa: CASSITGGHTEAFF
v_gene: TRBV11-3
abundance: .
len: 14
j_gene: TRBJ1-1
d_gene: TRBD1

CDR3nt: TGTGCCAGTAACCCCTGGGGACAGGCCGATATGAGTGCTTTCTTT
CDR3aa: CASNPWGQADMSAFF
v_gene: TRBV19
abundance: .
len: 15
j_gene: TRBJ1-1
d_gene: TRBD1

CDR3nt: TGTGCCAGCAGTCAACCCGGGACAGGGGATTTCTACGAGCAGTACTTC
CDR3aa: CASSQPGTGDFYEQYF
v_gene: TRBV27
abundance: .
len: 16
j_gene: TRBJ2-7
d_gene: TRBD1

CDR3nt: TGCGCCAGCAGTCAGAACCGGGGGGGCTCCTACAATGAGCAGTTCTTC
CDR3aa: CASSQNRGGSYNEQFF
v_gene: TRBV5-1
abundance: .
len: 16
j_gene: TRBJ2-1
d_gene: TRBD2

CDR3nt: TGTGCCAGCAGCGCCCGCGGGAGGAAAGGTGACGAGCAGTACTTC
CDR3aa: CASSARGRKGDEQYF
v_gene: TRBV9
abundance: few
len: 15
j_gene: TRBJ2-7
d_gene: TRBD2

CDR3nt: TGTGCCAGCAGCTTAGGACAGGGAGCTAACTATGGCTACACCTTC
CDR3aa: CASSLGQGANYGYTF
v_gene: TRBV7-2
abundance: .
len: 15
j_gene: TRBJ1-2
d_gene: TRBD1

CDR3nt: TGCGCCAGCAGCCAAGATTGGCAGGGGGCGGGTGGCTACACCTTC
CDR3aa: CASSQDWQGAGGYTF
v_gene: TRBV4-3
abundance: .
len: 15
j_gene: TRBJ1-2
d_gene: TRBD1

CDR3nt: TGTGCCATCAGTGAGTCCGAGCGGGGGGGTTACGGAGATACGCAGTATTTT
CDR3aa: CAISESERGGYGDTQYF
v_gene: TRBV10-3
abundance: .
len: 17
j_gene: TRBJ2-3
d_gene: TRBD2

CDR3nt: TGTGCCAGCAGCTGGAGGACAGGGAGTAACTATGGCTACACCTTC
CDR3aa: CASSWRTGSNYGYTF
v_gene: TRBV7-8
abundance: .
len: 15
j_gene: TRBJ1-2
d_gene: TRBD1

CDR3nt: TGTGCCAGCAGTTACTCGAACAGGGCCAACACTGAAGCTTTCTTT
CDR3aa: CASSYSNRANTEAFF
v_gene: TRBV6-6
abundance: few
len: 15
j_gene: TRBJ1-1
d_gene: .